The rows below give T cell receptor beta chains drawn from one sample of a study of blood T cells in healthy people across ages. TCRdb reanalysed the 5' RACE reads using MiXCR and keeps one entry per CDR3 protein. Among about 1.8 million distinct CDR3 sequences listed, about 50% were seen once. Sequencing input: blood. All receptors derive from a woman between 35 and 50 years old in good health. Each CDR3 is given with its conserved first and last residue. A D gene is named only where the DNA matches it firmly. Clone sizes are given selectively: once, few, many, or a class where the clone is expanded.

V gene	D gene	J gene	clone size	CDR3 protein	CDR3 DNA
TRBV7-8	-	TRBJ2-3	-	CASSPVKSTDTQYF	TGTGCCAGCAGCCCCGTGAAGAGCACAGATACGCAGTATTTT
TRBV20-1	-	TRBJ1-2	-	CSVEWRGGADGYTF	TGCAGTGTCGAATGGAGGGGGGGCGCGGATGGCTACACCTTC
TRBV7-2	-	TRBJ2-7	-	CASSLAAATREQYF	TGTGCCAGCAGCTTAGCGGCTGCGACTCGCGAGCAGTACTTC
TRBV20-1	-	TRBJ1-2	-	CSANKVMGGEYGYTF	TGCAGTGCTAACAAGGTTATGGGGGGAGAATATGGCTACACCTTC
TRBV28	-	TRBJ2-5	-	CASSPRGRFMETQYF	TGTGCCAGCAGTCCCCGGGGCAGGTTCATGGAGACCCAGTACTTC
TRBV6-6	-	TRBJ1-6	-	CASSLIPSPLHF	TGTGCCAGCAGCCTAATCCCTTCACCCCTCCACTTT
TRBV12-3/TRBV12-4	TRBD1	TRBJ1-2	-	CASSLGESDHGTGGWNYGYTF	TGTGCCAGCAGTTTAGGAGAATCCGACCATGGGACAGGGGGCTGGAACTATGGCTACACCTTC
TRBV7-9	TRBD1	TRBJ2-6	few	CASSLAISGTGGPGANVLTF	TGTGCCAGCAGCTTAGCGATCTCCGGGACAGGGGGCCCTGGGGCCAACGTCCTGACTTTC
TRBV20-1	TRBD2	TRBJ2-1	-	CSATGLGSYNEQFF	TGCAGTGCTACAGGACTAGGGTCTTACAATGAGCAGTTCTTC
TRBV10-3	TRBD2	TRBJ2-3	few	CAIKSGGDDTQYF	TGTGCCATCAAAAGCGGGGGGGACGATACGCAGTATTTT
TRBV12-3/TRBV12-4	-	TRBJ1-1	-	CASKRQQNTEAFF	TGTGCCAGCAAAAGACAGCAGAACACTGAAGCTTTCTTT
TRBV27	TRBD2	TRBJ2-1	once	CASRIGGLAAYNEQFF	TGTGCCAGCAGAATTGGGGGACTAGCGGCTTACAATGAGCAGTTCTTC
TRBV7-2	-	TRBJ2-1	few	CASSLAMGLNEQFF	TGTGCCAGCAGCTTAGCTATGGGCCTCAATGAGCAGTTCTTC
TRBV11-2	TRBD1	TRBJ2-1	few	CASRRTGMDEQFF	TGTGCCAGCAGGCGGACAGGGATGGATGAGCAGTTCTTC
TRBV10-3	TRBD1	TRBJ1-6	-	CAISGTQGGGSPLHF	TGTGCCATCAGTGGGACACAGGGGGGAGGCTCACCCCTCCACTTT
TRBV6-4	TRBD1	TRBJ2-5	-	CASARDRGETQYF	TGTGCCAGCGCCCGGGACAGGGGGGAGACCCAGTACTTC
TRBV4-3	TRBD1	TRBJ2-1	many	CASSRQGSSYNEQFF	TGTGCCAGCAGCCGACAGGGCAGCTCCTACAATGAGCAGTTCTTC
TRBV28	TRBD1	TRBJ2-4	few	CASSSLRRTGWRNIQYF	TGTGCCAGCAGTTCCCTACGGCGGACAGGTTGGAGGAACATTCAGTACTTC
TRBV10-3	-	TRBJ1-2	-	CAISEPGQSHYGYTF	TGTGCCATCAGTGAGCCCGGACAGAGCCACTATGGCTACACCTTC
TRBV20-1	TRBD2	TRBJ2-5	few	CSVQTSGAKETQYF	TGCAGTGTTCAGACTAGCGGGGCCAAAGAGACCCAGTACTTC
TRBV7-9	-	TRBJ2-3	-	CASSLSLGQGFVGHTDTQYF	TGTGCCAGCAGCTTATCCTTAGGACAAGGGTTCGTTGGGCACACAGATACGCAGTATTTT
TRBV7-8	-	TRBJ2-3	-	CASSQNRAVVTDTQYF	TGTGCCAGCAGCCAAAACAGGGCAGTGGTCACAGATACGCAGTATTTT
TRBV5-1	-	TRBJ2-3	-	CASRLDLRADTQYF	TGCGCCAGCAGATTGGACCTTCGGGCAGATACGCAGTATTTT
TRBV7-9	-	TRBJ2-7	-	CASSSPGDITSYEQYF	TGTGCCAGCAGCTCCCCCGGGGACATAACCTCCTACGAGCAGTACTTC
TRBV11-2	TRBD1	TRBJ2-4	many	CASSLRTGGKNIQYF	TGTGCCAGCAGCCTCAGGACAGGGGGCAAAAACATTCAGTACTTC
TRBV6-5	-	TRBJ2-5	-	CASSYLATVYYNEQYF	TGTGCCAGCAGTTACTTGGCGACAGTTTACTACAATGAGCAGTACTTC
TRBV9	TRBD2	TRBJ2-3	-	CASSGTQRGGGADTQYF	TGTGCCAGCAGCGGGACTCAGCGGGGGGGCGGCGCAGATACGCAGTATTTT
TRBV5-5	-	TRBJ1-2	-	CASSPNPFYQDGYTF	TGTGCCAGCAGTCCCAACCCGTTTTACCAAGATGGCTACACCTTC
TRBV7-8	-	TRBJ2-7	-	CASSPLRYYEQYF	TGTGCCAGCAGCCCCTTGAGGTACTACGAGCAGTACTTC
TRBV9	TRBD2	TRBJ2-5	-	CASSEAGLPQETQYF	TGTGCCAGCAGCGAGGCGGGACTACCCCAAGAGACCCAGTACTTC
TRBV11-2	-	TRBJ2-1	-	CASSFGGAYEQFF	TGTGCCAGCAGTTTCGGAGGAGCCTATGAGCAGTTCTTC
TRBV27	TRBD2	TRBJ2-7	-	CASSLFLAGVRGNEQYF	TGTGCCAGCAGTTTATTCCTAGCGGGGGTAAGGGGGAATGAGCAGTACTTC
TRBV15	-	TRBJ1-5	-	CATADGWQPQHF	TGTGCCACCGCGGACGGATGGCAGCCCCAGCATTTT
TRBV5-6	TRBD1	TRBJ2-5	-	CASSLVGQGAFGTQYF	TGTGCCAGCAGCTTGGTAGGACAGGGGGCTTTTGGGACCCAGTACTTC
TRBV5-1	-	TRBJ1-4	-	CASSLAAQGTNEKLFF	TGCGCCAGCAGCTTGGCGGCCCAGGGGACTAATGAAAAACTGTTTTTT
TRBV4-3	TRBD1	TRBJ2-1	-	CASSQKTGFEQFF	TGCGCCAGCAGCCAAAAGACAGGGTTTGAGCAGTTCTTC
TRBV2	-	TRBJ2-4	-	CASRRGAGAKNIQYF	TGTGCCAGCCGCAGGGGCGCGGGTGCCAAAAACATTCAGTACTTC
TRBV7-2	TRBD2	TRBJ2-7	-	CASSLVGLAGGGSYNEQYF	TGTGCCAGCAGCTTAGTTGGACTAGCGGGGGGGGGCTCCTACAATGAGCAGTACTTC
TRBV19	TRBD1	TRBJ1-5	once	CASNSFDTGGPQPQHF	TGTGCCAGTAATTCATTCGATACAGGGGGCCCGCAGCCCCAGCATTTT
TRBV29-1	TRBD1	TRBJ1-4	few	CSVGQGALSTNEKLFF	TGCAGCGTTGGACAGGGGGCGTTATCTACTAATGAAAAACTGTTTTTT
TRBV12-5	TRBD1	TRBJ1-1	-	CASVGDRGGTEAFF	TGTGCTAGTGTGGGTGACAGGGGAGGCACTGAAGCTTTCTTT
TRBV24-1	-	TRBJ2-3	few	CATRRTAGTDTQYF	TGTGCCACCAGACGGACAGCCGGCACAGATACGCAGTATTTT